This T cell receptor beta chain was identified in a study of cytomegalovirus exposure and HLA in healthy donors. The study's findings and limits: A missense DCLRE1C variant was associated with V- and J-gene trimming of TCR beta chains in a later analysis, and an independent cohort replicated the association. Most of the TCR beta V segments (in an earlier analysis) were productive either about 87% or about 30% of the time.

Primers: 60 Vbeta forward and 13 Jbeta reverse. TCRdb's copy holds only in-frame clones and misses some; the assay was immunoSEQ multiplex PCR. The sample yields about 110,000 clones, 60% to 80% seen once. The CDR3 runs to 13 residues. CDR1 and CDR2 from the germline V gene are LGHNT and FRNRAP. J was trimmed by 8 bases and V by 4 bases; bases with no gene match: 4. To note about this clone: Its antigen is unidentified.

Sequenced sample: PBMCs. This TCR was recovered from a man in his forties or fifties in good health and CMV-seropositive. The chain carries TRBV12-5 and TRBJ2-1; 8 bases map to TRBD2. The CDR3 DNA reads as TGTGCTAGTGGTTCGAATAGCGGGGATGAGCAGTTCTTC. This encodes CASGSNSGDEQFF.